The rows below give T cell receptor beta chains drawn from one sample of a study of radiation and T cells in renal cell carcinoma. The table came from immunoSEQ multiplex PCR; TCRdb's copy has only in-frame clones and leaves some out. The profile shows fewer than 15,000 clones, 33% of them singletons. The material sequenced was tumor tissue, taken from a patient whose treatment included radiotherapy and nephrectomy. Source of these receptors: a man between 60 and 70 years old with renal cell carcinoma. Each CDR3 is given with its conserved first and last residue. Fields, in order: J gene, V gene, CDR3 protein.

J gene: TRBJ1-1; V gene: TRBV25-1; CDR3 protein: CASSAQGGTEAFF
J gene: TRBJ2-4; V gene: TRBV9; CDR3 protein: CASSPPGVENIQYF
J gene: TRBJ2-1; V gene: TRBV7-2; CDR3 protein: CASSLSLTSGSRRDEQFF
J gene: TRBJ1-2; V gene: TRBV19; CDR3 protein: CASSGDIGYTF
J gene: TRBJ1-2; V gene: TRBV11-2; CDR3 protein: CASSLASGTGDGYTF
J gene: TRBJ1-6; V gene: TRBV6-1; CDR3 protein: CASGGTGGDSPLHF
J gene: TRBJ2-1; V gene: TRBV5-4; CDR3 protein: CASSFGLATPSYNEQFF
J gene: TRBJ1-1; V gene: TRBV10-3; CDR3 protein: CAISANREEAFF
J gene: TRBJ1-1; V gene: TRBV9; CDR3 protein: CASSTRGENTEAFF
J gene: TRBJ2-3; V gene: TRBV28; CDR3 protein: CASSPDRGREGDTQYF
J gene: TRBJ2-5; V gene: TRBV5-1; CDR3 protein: CASSPGLQETQYF